This note documents a single T cell receptor (beta chain) sequence. Its antigen remains unknown. TCRdb's copy holds only in-frame clones and misses some; the assay was immunoSEQ multiplex PCR. The sample has some 34,000 clones, around 80% seen once. The record originates from a study of vaccination effects on CD4 cells after COVID-19. Overall study: It was a median of 72 days after the second dose that post-vaccine samples were obtained.

Ahead of sequencing, the ViraFEST assay grew antigen-specific CD4+ T cells using viral peptide pools. Scientists isolated CD4+ T cells after a roughly ten-day culture period ended. Two-dose vaccination with either BNT162b2 or mRNA-1273 was given to the participants. Study-level points and caveats: Late post-vaccination samples showed marked contraction of infection- and vaccine-induced clones. Of the vaccine-induced clones from healthy vaccinees, merely 1 of 255 recognized common cold coronaviruses as well. Only a few convalescent patients and no early post-infection timepoints featured in the study.

The CDR3 length is 17 residues. V was cut by 3 bases and J by 0 bases, with 15 bases left in between. Germline-derived CDR1 and CDR2 are SGHTA and FQGTGA. The chain is built from TRBV7-3 and TRBJ2-1; perhaps TRBD2 as D (6 bases). The TCR originated in a human donor who received a COVID-19 vaccine. Some clones in this sample may be carry-over from other donors' samples. The specimen was CD4+ T cells from PBMCs cultured with HCoV-NL63 spike peptides, collected after COVID-19 vaccination. The CDR3 reads CASSFSGVRSSYNEQFF. The DNA for the CDR3 is TGTGCCAGCAGCTTTTCGGGGGTCCGAAGCTCCTACAATGAGCAGTTCTTC.